One sample yielded the 7 T cell receptor beta chains listed below, sequenced in a study of cytomegalovirus exposure and HLA in healthy donors. Use of 60 Vbeta and 13 Jbeta primers characterized the PCR. Clones were read by immunoSEQ multiplex PCR, and TCRdb kept only the in-frame ones, dropping some. The sample yields 150,000 to 200,000 clones, over 70% seen once. The specimen was PBMCs. Every receptor here comes from a woman aged 25 to 45 in good health and CMV-seronegative.

The chain has TRBV5-1 and TRBJ2-7, with D possibly matching TRBD2 (6 bases). V dropped 3 bases and J dropped 0 bases, with 19 bases sitting between them. CDR1 is SGHRS, CDR2 YFSETQ, per germline. The CDR3 runs to 17 residues. CDR3 sequence (DNA): TGCGCCAGCAGCTGGGGGGTTGGGGCCCTCAGCTCCTACGAGCAGTACTTC. This gives the protein CASSWGVGALSSYEQYF.

J is TRBJ1-5 and V is TRBV4-3; no definite D call. The CDR3 length is 16 residues. Between the trimmed V and J ends, which lost 0 bases and 1 base, there was a span of 10 bases. Germline V lookup: CDR1 LGHNA, CDR2 YSLEER. The chain's CDR3 is CASSQDLGRSNQPQHF. As DNA, the CDR3 is TGCGCCAGCAGCCAAGATCTCGGCAGGAGCAATCAGCCCCAGCATTTT.

The rearrangement links TRBV18 to TRBJ2-5; D perhaps matches TRBD2 (7 bases). Germline values: CDR1 KGHSH, CDR2 LQKENI. Trimming took 0 bases from V and 4 from J, leaving 12 bases between them. The CDR3 has 15 amino acids. The CDR3 DNA sequence: TGTGCCAGCTCACCACCGTCGGGGGGCGGAGAGACCCAGTACTTC. Its protein product is CASSPPSGGGETQYF.

V usage is TRBV21-1 and J usage is TRBJ2-7; the D segment call TRBD1 is taken from the table without a DNA check. TRBV21-1 is a listed pseudogene. The CDR3 loop spans 12 amino acids. The CDR3 loop is CASSRQGREQYF. In nucleotides, the CDR3 is TGTGCCAGCAGCAGACAGGGACGCGAGCAGTACTTC.

The chain uses TRBV27 and TRBJ1-5; D not certain. The CDR3 sequence is 13 residues long. The V gene lost 6 bases and the J gene lost 6 bases, with 12 bases spanning the gap. The V gene's germline CDR1 is MNHEY and CDR2 SMNVEV (reference sequence). The CDR3 sequence: CASSPRPGQPQHF. As DNA, the CDR3 is TGTGCCAGCAGCCCTAGACCGGGTCAGCCCCAGCATTTT.

J is TRBJ2-1 and V is TRBV18, with 12 bases identical to TRBD2. V dropped 3 bases and J dropped 1; count of bases not matched to a gene: 4. The CDR3 contains 17 residues. Germline CDR1 reads KGHSH; CDR2 reads LQKENI. The CDR3 region is CASSPETSGSSYNEQFF. CDR3 bases: TGTGCCAGCTCACCTGAGACTAGCGGGAGTTCCTACAATGAGCAGTTCTTC.

Worth noting for this clone: This same CDR3 is encoded by further DNA sequences in the sample. This rearrangement joins TRBV9 to TRBJ1-6, with D tentatively TRBD1 (6 bases). This CDR3 contains 14 residues. V lost 2 bases, J lost 9 bases, and 12 bases lay in between. CDR1 SGDLS and CDR2 YYNGEE come from the germline V gene. Written as DNA, the CDR3 is TGTGCCAGCAGCGTGGGGGCTGAGAGTTCACCCCTCCACTTT. The encoded protein is CASSVGAESSPLHF.